The clone carrying this TCR beta chain showed up just a few times. What it binds is not known. V was clipped by 0 bases and J by 1 base, with 9 bases between them. The CDR3 runs 15 residues. Germline loops: CDR1 LGHNA, CDR2 YSLEER. TCR beta CDR3 amplification used RNA transcripts. First-round RT-PCR used HTBI primers; second-round multiplex PCR followed. TCRdb reprocessed the multiplex PCR reads with MiXCR, giving one entry per CDR3 protein. The sample includes around 1.1 million distinct CDR3 sequences, about 36% of them seen just once. The source of the sample is a study of Graves' ophthalmopathy and Graves' hyperthyroidism. Study conclusions and caveats: Most clonotypes expanded in thyroid above 0.001 frequency were present in blood too. In separating ophthalmopathy from stable hyperthyroidism, a 13-signature model achieved nearly 90% sensitivity and around 80% specificity.

New diagnoses, under 2 months' duration, and ages 18 to 65 characterized the hyperthyroidism patients. The chain employs TRBV4-3 and TRBJ1-1; D perhaps matches TRBD1 (6 bases). This TCR came from an adult man with Graves' hyperthyroidism. Input material: peripheral blood or thyroid tissue (not recorded which). This chain's CDR3 is CASSQDTGWNTEAFF. CDR3 sequence (DNA): TGCGCCAGCAGCCAAGATACAGGGTGGAACACTGAAGCTTTCTTT.